This T cell receptor beta chain stems from a study of blood T cell repertoires in COVID-19. Whole-study context: Whether acute or convalescent, the COVID-19 samples came from the United States, Italy and Spain.

Per the germline V gene, CDR1 is LNHDA and CDR2 is SQIVND (reference sequence). Trimming took 3 bases from V and 5 from J, leaving 11 bases between them. The CDR3 totals 13 residues. Two consecutive negative NP/OP PCR tests, clearance, or resolved symptoms defined Cohort 3 recovery. In the original analysis: From reference gene primer amplification, estimates of nucleated cell counts were derived. Clones were read by immunoSEQ multiplex PCR, and TCRdb kept only the in-frame ones, dropping some. That table is the source of V, J and clone size, and D and trimming were worked out from the DNA. The sample lists roughly 400,000 clones, 80% to 90% occurring once.

What was sequenced was PBMCs or T cells enriched from blood (not recorded which). The clonotype comes from a man aged 30 to 39 who had recovered from COVID-19. The chain joins TRBV19 to TRBJ2-7, with D possibly matching TRBD1 (6 bases). The CDR3 reads CASSISAGDEQYF. The CDR3 DNA sequence: TGTGCCAGTAGTATTTCGGCAGGGGACGAGCAGTACTTC.